Shown below are 32 T cell receptor beta chains from a single sample sequenced in a study of regulatory T cells in long-lasting Graves disease. As for time point: newly diagnosed GD, antithyroid drugs for less than 3 months. PBMC-derived RNA was used for the TCR library. Investigators prepared the TCR beta libraries by applying iRepertoire HTBI primers and Arm-PCR of CDR3 regions. TCRdb re-called the multiplex PCR reads with MiXCR, one entry per CDR3 protein. In the table there are around 240,000 distinct CDR3 sequences, under 20% of which are singletons. This sample also belongs to another study, concerning T cells in Graves' hyperthyroidism and ophthalmopathy.

This specimen was peripheral blood mononuclear cells (PBMCs), taken at new diagnosis, from a patient treated with antithyroid drugs. Receptors were obtained from a woman in her 30s with Graves disease.

Only a few counts were recorded for this clonotype. J is TRBJ1-1 and V is TRBV6-1, with a possible D match to TRBD1 (6 bases). The CDR3 covers 14 residues. In germline, CDR1 is MNHNS, CDR2 SASEGT. Trimming took off 7 bases at V and 0 bases at J, with 12 bases between the two ends. DNA of the CDR3: TGTGCCAGCACCCAGGACAGCATGAACACTGAAGCTTTCTTT. Translating it yields CASTQDSMNTEAFF.

This clonotype was counted at least ten times. V and J are TRBV5-1 and TRBJ1-5; D call uncertain. CDR3 length equals 17 residues. V gave up 0 bases and J gave up 0 bases, with 13 bases separating them. In germline, CDR1 is SGHRS, CDR2 YFSETQ. The chain's CDR3 is CASSLGTDLYSNQPQHF. CDR3 coding DNA: TGCGCCAGCAGCTTGGGAACAGACCTGTATAGCAATCAGCCCCAGCATTTT.

Regarding this clonotype: A far more abundant clone sits one base away, making this likely a read error. The CDR3 protein is CASRVGTDTQYF. CDR3 nucleotide sequence: TGTGCCAGCAGGGTAGGGACAGATACGCAGTATTTT. The rearrangement joins TRBV7-2 to TRBJ2-3, with no clear D. V dropped 6 bases and J dropped 3 bases, with 7 bases sitting between them. This CDR3 is built from 12 residues. The germline CDR1 and CDR2 sequences are SGHTA and FQGNSA.

This clonotype was counted ten times or more. The chain is built from TRBV6-2 or TRBV6-3 and TRBJ1-5; D is possibly TRBD1 (6 bases). V was clipped by 0 bases and J by 2 bases, with 17 bases between them. The germline CDR1 and CDR2 sequences are MNHEY and SVGEGT. This CDR3 spans 18 amino acids. The CDR3, as DNA: TGTGCCAGCAGTTACTCGATAAGACAGGCGTGGGGCAATCAGCCCCAGCATTTT. Translation: CASSYSIRQAWGNQPQHF.

This clonotype was seen many times. The V and J genes are TRBV14 and TRBJ1-2; D unclear. The CDR3 extends over 13 amino acids. The V end lost 0 bases, the J end lost 7 bases, and 9 bases lay between the germline ends. Germline CDR1 SGHDN, CDR2 FVKESK. The CDR3 spells CASSQDRGFGYTF. The CDR3 nucleotides read TGTGCCAGCAGCCAAGATCGAGGATTTGGCTACACCTTC.

This clonotype was picked up many times. V usage is TRBV3-1 and J usage is TRBJ2-3, with D hard to call. CDR1 is LGHDT and CDR2 is YNNKEL in the germline V gene (reference sequence). CDR3 size: 22 residues. V was shortened by 2 bases and J by 0 bases, with 30 bases between the two germline ends. For the CDR3, the DNA is TGTGCCAGCAGCCAAACCACCCCCGGAGTCCGGATTTTGACGTCTAGCACAGATACGCAGTATTTT. It translates to CASSQTTPGVRILTSSTDTQYF.

This clonotype was seen at least ten times. The chain joins TRBV6-2 or TRBV6-3 to TRBJ1-2; unclear D gene. The CDR3 contains 14 residues. V lost 5 bases and J 7 bases, leaving 17 bases between the germline ends. Germline CDR1 is MNHEY and CDR2 is SVGEGT. CDR3 DNA sequence: TGTGCCAGCAGTGACAATGACCCGAGAGGTGGCTACACCTTC. Protein sequence: CASSDNDPRGGYTF.

J is TRBJ2-5 and V is TRBV4-1, with 9 bases fitting TRBD2. This CDR3 contains 17 residues. After removal of 1 base from V and 5 bases from J, the junction contained 11 bases not matched to a gene. Germline V gives CDR1 MGHRA, CDR2 YSYEKL. The CDR3 DNA is TGCGCCAGCAGCCAAGGAAATAGCGGGGGCCTCCGTGAGACCCAGTACTTC. As protein: CASSQGNSGGLRETQYF.

V and J are TRBV7-9 and TRBJ2-6; D possibly matches TRBD1 or TRBD2 (5 bases each). The germline CDR1 and CDR2 sequences are SEHNR and FQNEAQ (reference sequence). The CDR3 runs 18 residues. Trimming took 1 base from V and 0 from J, leaving 13 bases between them. As DNA, the CDR3 is TGTGCCAGCAGCTTAGATCGACAGAGGGGCTCTGGGGCCAACGTCCTGACTTTC. Translation: CASSLDRQRGSGANVLTF.

This clonotype was seen ten or more times. The chain carries TRBV11-2 and TRBJ2-1; D perhaps matches TRBD2 (7 bases). CDR1 is SGHAT, CDR2 FQNNGV, per germline. The V gene lost 6 bases and the J gene lost 6 bases, with 18 bases spanning the gap. The CDR3 is made up of 15 amino acids. The CDR3 reads CASRLWGGLGNEQFF. The CDR3 nucleotides are TGTGCCAGCAGGTTGTGGGGGGGGCTAGGCAATGAGCAGTTCTTC.

This clonotype appeared many times. The chain recombines TRBV6-1 with TRBJ2-4; TRBD2 agrees at 7 bases. From germline, CDR1 is MNHNS and CDR2 SASEGT. J was trimmed by 1 base and V by 4 bases; bases with no gene match: 4. The CDR3 is 15 amino acids. The CDR3 protein is CASSARGIAKNIQYF. DNA for the CDR3: TGTGCCAGCAGTGCGCGGGGGATCGCCAAAAACATTCAGTACTTC.

This clonotype was picked up a small number of times. The chain uses TRBV5-8 and TRBJ1-5, with D possibly being TRBD1 (5 bases). The germline gives CDR1 SGHTS, CDR2 YDEGEE. V lost 4 bases and J lost 4, with 15 bases in between. CDR3 size: 15 residues. CDR3 coding DNA: TGTGCCAGCAGCCGGGGTAGGGGTCGGAATCAGCCCCAGCATTTT. It encodes CASSRGRGRNQPQHF.

This clonotype was recorded a few times. A much more abundant neighbour one base away suggests this may be a read error. The V and J genes are TRBV6-5 and TRBJ2-5; no clear D. Trimming stripped 2 bases from V and 11 bases from J, with 27 bases between. The CDR3 contains 17 residues. Germline loops: CDR1 MNHEY, CDR2 SVGAGI. The CDR3 spells CASSYGKGRSSYNEQYF. As DNA, the CDR3 is TGTGCCAGCAGTTACGGGAAGGGTCGGAGCTCCTACAATGAGCAGTACTTC.

This clonotype was recorded many times. The chain combines TRBV7-6 with TRBJ1-2; D might be TRBD1 (5 bases). The CDR3 is 12 residues long. CDR1 is SGHVS and CDR2 is FNYEAQ in the germline V gene. Trimming stripped 5 bases from V and 6 bases from J, with 10 bases between. In nucleotides, the CDR3 is TGTGCCAGCAGCAAAGACAGTAATGGCTACACCTTC. Amino acids: CASSKDSNGYTF.

This clonotype was observed at least ten times. J is TRBJ1-5 and V is TRBV2; TRBD1 aligns across 8 bases. This CDR3 region has 15 residues. The V gene's germline CDR1 is SNHLY and CDR2 FYNNEI. V lost 6 bases, J lost 3 bases, and 7 bases stayed unmatched. The CDR3 loop reads CASSPDRANNQPQHF. The CDR3 DNA follows: TGTGCCAGCAGCCCGGACAGGGCGAACAATCAGCCCCAGCATTTT.

V is TRBV28 and J is TRBJ2-7; D may match TRBD1 or TRBD2 (5 bases each). The V gene's germline CDR1 is MDHEN and CDR2 SYDVKM. V was pared by 6 bases and J by 6 bases, with 21 bases between. The CDR3 is 15 residues long. The chain's CDR3 is CASRQAGDDPSEQYF. CDR3 nucleotide sequence: TGTGCCAGCAGACAGGCTGGGGACGACCCCTCCGAGCAGTACTTC.

This clonotype was seen at least ten times. The gene calls are TRBV10-3 and TRBJ2-4; D not certain. The CDR3 is made up of 14 amino acids. The V gene lost 11 bases and the J gene lost 6 bases, with 20 bases spanning the gap. In germline, CDR1 is ENHRY, CDR2 SYGVKD. CDR3 bases: TGTGCCGCTTCCGCGGATGCTATTGGAAACATTCAGTACTTC. This encodes CAASADAIGNIQYF.

The table lists this clonotype with many counts. The CDR3 loop is CASSPNLETQYF. The DNA of the CDR3 is TGTGCCAGCTCACCGAATTTGGAGACCCAGTACTTC. The chain links TRBV18 to TRBJ2-5; no reliable D call. CDR3 length equals 12 residues. Germline assignment: CDR1 KGHSH and CDR2 LQKENI. Trimming removed 3 bases at V and 5 bases at J, with 7 bases between.

This clonotype has ten or more counts. The chain joins TRBV18 to TRBJ1-1, with D uncertain. The CDR3 is made up of 17 amino acids. The V end was cut by 3 bases, the J end by 1 base, with 18 bases between. Germline CDR1 is KGHSH and CDR2 is LQKENI. The CDR3 loop reads CASSPRLSQESNTEAFF. The CDR3, as DNA: TGTGCCAGCTCACCCAGACTTTCCCAGGAGTCGAACACTGAAGCTTTCTTT.

Ten or more counts support this clonotype. The gene calls are TRBV5-8 and TRBJ2-7; D is unresolved. V lost 4 bases and J lost 4, with 3 bases in between. The germline gives CDR1 SGHTS, CDR2 YDEGEE. This CDR3 has 10 residues. The CDR3 loop is CASSVYEQYF. CDR3 in DNA: TGTGCCAGCAGCGTGTACGAGCAGTACTTC.

This clonotype was counted a few times. The DNA is left out, because the CDR3 cannot be placed on it with certainty; the CDR3 is given as TCRdb lists it. The gene calls are TRBV11-2 and TRBJ2-2. The CDR3 is made up of 19 amino acids, end residues included. In germline, CDR1 is SGHAT, CDR2 FQNNGV. The CDR3 here is CASSLIISVRGYGTGELFF.

Many counts were recorded for this clonotype. The chain uses TRBV29-1 and TRBJ2-7; D possibly corresponds to TRBD2 (5 bases). Trimming shortened V by 5 bases and J by 7 bases, and 18 bases separated the two germline ends. The CDR3 length is 13 residues. CDR1 and CDR2 (germline): SQVTM, ANQGSEA. The CDR3 bases are TGCAGCGTTAAAGGCTACCGATCGGGAGAGCAGTACTTC. This gives the protein CSVKGYRSGEQYF.

In this sample, this clonotype turned up many times. CDR3 nucleotide sequence: TGTGCCAGCTCCCCTCAGGGGCGCGCCCTTCAAGCTTTCTTT. Its translation is CASSPQGRALQAFF. The chain carries TRBV18 and TRBJ1-1; a weak D match, TRBD1 (6 bases). CDR1 and CDR2 (germline): KGHSH, LQKENI. With 6 bases removed from V and 9 bases from J, the gap between germline ends came to 20 bases. CDR3 length equals 14 residues.

In its sample, this clonotype was seen many times. J is TRBJ2-7 and V is TRBV20-1; 9 bases map to TRBD1. Germline V gene sequence: CDR1 DFQATT, CDR2 SNEGSKA (reference sequence). Losses at the gene ends were 3 bases for V and 3 bases for J; bases not matched to a gene: 3. The CDR3 covers 13 residues. The chain's CDR3 is CSASGGQGYEQYF. The DNA of the CDR3 is TGCAGTGCTAGTGGGGGACAGGGCTACGAGCAGTACTTC.

This clonotype was counted at least ten times. The rearrangement joins TRBV7-2 to TRBJ1-6; D gene unclear. CDR1 is SGHTA, CDR2 FQGNSA, per germline. This CDR3 is 16 amino acids long. Trimming left V 5 bases short and J 5 bases short, with 16 bases between. CDR3 in DNA: TGTGCCAGCAGCATAAGGGCCCCCGGGAATAATTCACCCCTCCACTTT. As protein: CASSIRAPGNNSPLHF.

Comments on this clonotype: The junction shows a germline mismatch at one end, possibly a read error. The J gene is TRBJ1-6, the V gene TRBV19; possibly TRBD1 for D (5 bases). CDR1 and CDR2 (germline): LNHDA, SQIVND (reference sequence). The CDR3 is made up of 17 amino acids. CDR3 DNA sequence: TGTGCCGGTAGTTCCTACCCGGGACTGCTAATTAATTCACCCCTCCACTTT. Translating it yields CAGSSYPGLLINSPLHF.

This clonotype was recorded many times. The genes are TRBV5-1 and TRBJ2-2; D call uncertain. Germline assignment: CDR1 SGHRS and CDR2 YFSETQ. This CDR3 is 15 amino acids long. Trimming left V 5 bases short and J 0 bases short, with 11 bases between. The CDR3 DNA sequence: TGCGCCAGCAGAGCAGGAGCACCGAACACCGGGGAGCTGTTTTTT. Translating it yields CASRAGAPNTGELFF.

The table lists this clonotype with many counts. CDR3 coding DNA: TGCGCCAGCAGCGGGGTAGTGTCGTCGAATGAGCAGTTCTTC. It codes for CASSGVVSSNEQFF. This chain connects TRBV5-1 to TRBJ2-1; no definite D call. With 4 bases removed from V and 7 bases from J, the gap between germline ends came to 15 bases. In germline, CDR1 is SGHRS, CDR2 YFSETQ. The CDR3 extends over 14 amino acids.

This clonotype was seen repeatedly, ten times or more. The V call is TRBV20-1, the J call TRBJ1-1; no clear D gene. Per germline, CDR1 DFQATT and CDR2 SNEGSKA (reference sequence). CDR3 length equals 12 residues. The V gene lost 6 bases and the J gene lost 0 bases, with 8 bases spanning the gap. The CDR3 protein is CSATPVNTEAFF. CDR3 nucleotide sequence: TGCAGTGCCACCCCAGTGAACACTGAAGCTTTCTTT.

The chain recombines TRBV5-5 with TRBJ1-3; D not resolved. This CDR3 has 8 residues. Deletions cut 5 bases from V and 14 bases from J, with 5 bases between. The V gene's germline CDR1 is SGHKS and CDR2 YYEKEE (reference sequence). The CDR3 bases are TGTGCCAGCAGTCGCCTATATTTT. This encodes CASSRLYF.

This clonotype was detected ten times or more. This chain connects TRBV7-3 to TRBJ2-3; TRBD2 aligns across 8 bases. Per germline, CDR1 SGHTA and CDR2 FQGTGA. Trimming at V came to 1 base and at J to 5 bases, leaving 8 bases not matched to a gene. This CDR3 region has 16 residues. The CDR3 DNA reads as TGTGCCAGCAGCTTAAAAACGGGGGGGCTTAGAGATACGCAGTATTTT. Its translation: CASSLKTGGLRDTQYF.

This clonotype was seen at least ten times. The chain carries TRBV28 and TRBJ1-2, with D maybe TRBD1 (6 bases). The CDR3 is made up of 14 amino acids. Germline lookup yields CDR1 MDHEN and CDR2 SYDVKM. V lost 4 bases, J lost 1 base, and 10 bases lay in between. The CDR3: CASSYREVNYGYTF. CDR3 nucleotides: TGTGCCAGCAGTTACAGGGAGGTTAACTATGGCTACACCTTC.